These 14 T cell receptor beta chains originate from one sample sequenced in a study of regulatory T cells in long-lasting Graves disease. CDR3-region Arm-PCR and iRepertoire HTBI primers produced the TCR beta libraries. MiXCR, applied by TCRdb to the multiplex PCR reads, yields one record per CDR3 protein. The sample lists under 500,000 distinct CDR3 sequences; more than 20% were seen once. Time point reported: persistent/refractory GD, antithyroid drugs over 5 years with positive TRAb. The TCR library used RNA extracted from PBMCs. The sequencing used peripheral blood mononuclear cells (PBMCs), collected when the disease was refractory, from a patient treated with antithyroid drugs. The receptors here all came from a female donor with Graves disease.

This clonotype was observed at least ten times. The CDR3 reads CASSTGGADLYEQYF. In DNA, the CDR3 is TGTGCCAGCAGTACCGGGGGGGCCGACCTTTACGAGCAGTACTTC. The J gene is TRBJ2-7, the V gene TRBV28; TRBD2 aligns across 8 bases. Germline CDR1 is MDHEN and CDR2 is SYDVKM. The junction had 10 bases not matched to a gene; V was cut back by 5 bases and J by 4 bases. The CDR3 is 15 amino acids.

The rearrangement links TRBV19 to TRBJ1-1; D is unclear. Trimming removed 9 bases at V and 6 bases at J, with 14 bases between. The CDR3 covers 12 residues. Germline V gives CDR1 LNHDA, CDR2 SQIVND (reference sequence). The CDR3 DNA is TGTGCCAGCCACCTAGCCGGCTCTGAAGCTTTCTTT. Translating it yields CASHLAGSEAFF.

Note on this clonotype: Lacking the conserved final phenylalanine or tryptophan, this CDR3 likely reflects a read error. The J gene is TRBJ1-1, the V gene TRBV30, with D perhaps matching TRBD1 (5 bases). Trimming shortened V by 1 base and J by 0 bases, and 18 bases separated the two germline ends. Per the germline V gene, CDR1 is GTSNPN and CDR2 is SVGIG (reference sequence). The CDR3 loop spans 17 amino acids. CDR3 loop: CAWSASFVGGMNTEAFL. For the CDR3, the DNA is TGTGCCTGGAGTGCCTCATTCGTCGGGGGGATGAACACTGAAGCTTTCTTG.

The chain has TRBV2 and TRBJ2-1, with D uncertain. Between the trimmed V and J ends, which lost 6 bases and 6 bases, there was a span of 18 bases. Germline V gene sequence: CDR1 SNHLY, CDR2 FYNNEI. This CDR3 comprises 15 residues. CDR3 region: CASRVGRLERNEQFF. CDR3 sequence (DNA): TGTGCCAGCAGGGTCGGGCGGCTAGAGCGCAATGAGCAGTTCTTC.

This chain joins TRBV14 and TRBJ2-3; the match to TRBD2 covers 7 bases. The CDR3 covers 15 residues. Trimming cost V 3 bases and J 2 bases; bases outside gene matches: 5. Germline CDR1 is SGHDN and CDR2 is FVKESK. The chain's CDR3 is CASSHRTRNTDTQYF. In DNA, the CDR3 is TGTGCCAGCAGCCACCGGACTAGAAACACAGATACGCAGTATTTT. The whole variable domain, remainder taken from reference TRBV14 and TRBJ2-3, is EAGVTQFPSHSVIEKGQTVTLRCDPISGHDNLYWYRRVMGKEIKFLLHFVKESKQDESGMPNNRFLAERTGGTYSTLKVQPAELEDSGVYFCASSHRTRNTDTQYFGPGTRLTVL.

This clonotype has ten or more counts. V is TRBV5-1 and J is TRBJ1-4, with 10 bases matching TRBD1. With 4 bases clipped from V and 8 bases from J, the junction kept 5 bases outside the gene matches. The CDR3 sequence is 14 residues long. Germline CDR1 and CDR2: SGHRS and YFSETQ. In DNA form, the CDR3 reads TGCGCCAGCAGCCGACAGGGGGCCGGGGAAAAACTGTTTTTT. Translation: CASSRQGAGEKLFF.

This chain uses TRBV19 with TRBJ1-2; D possibly corresponds to TRBD1 (6 bases). Per germline, CDR1 LNHDA and CDR2 SQIVND (reference sequence). The CDR3 runs to 15 residues. The V gene lost 7 bases and the J gene lost 4 bases, with 19 bases spanning the gap. The CDR3 DNA reads TGTGCCAGTACCATTTCAGGGGCAAGTACCTATGGCTACACCTTC. Translation: CASTISGASTYGYTF.

This clonotype was observed a handful of times. This chain uses TRBV4-1 with TRBJ2-5; no clear D. This CDR3 is 13 amino acids long. The V end was cut by 0 bases, the J end by 5 bases, with 7 bases between. Germline V gene sequence: CDR1 MGHRA, CDR2 YSYEKL. CDR3 residues: CASSQERVETQYF. Here the CDR3 DNA reads TGCGCCAGCAGCCAAGAAAGGGTTGAGACCCAGTACTTC.

This clonotype came up a few times. The J gene is TRBJ2-2, the V gene TRBV6-1; 9 bases are shared with TRBD1. This CDR3 spans 16 amino acids. The junction had 11 bases not matched to a gene; V was cut back by 5 bases and J by 7 bases. Germline V lookup: CDR1 MNHNS, CDR2 SASEGT. CDR3: CASSLIPTGGNGELFF. For the CDR3, the DNA is TGTGCCAGCAGTCTAATCCCGACAGGGGGGAACGGGGAGCTGTTTTTT.

This clonotype was detected only a few times. The chain uses TRBV6-1 and TRBJ1-4, with 8 positions matching TRBD1. The trim removed 4 bases at V and 6 bases at J, leaving 4 bases unmatched. Germline CDR1 reads MNHNS; CDR2 reads SASEGT. This CDR3 has 14 amino acids. CDR3 DNA: TGTGCCAGCAGTGCTCAGGGGGCTGATGAAAAACTGTTTTTT. Amino acids: CASSAQGADEKLFF.

This clonotype was observed a few times. The chain couples TRBV3-1 to TRBJ2-5; D not resolved. This CDR3 region has 15 residues. Germline V gives CDR1 LGHDT, CDR2 YNNKEL (reference sequence). The ends were cut back, 0 bases at V and 5 bases at J, with 13 bases in the middle. This chain's CDR3 is CASSQDPGPAETQYF. CDR3 nucleotides: TGTGCCAGCAGCCAAGATCCCGGGCCAGCGGAGACCCAGTACTTC.

This chain links TRBV12-3 or TRBV12-4 with TRBJ2-4; D may correspond to TRBD1 or TRBD2 (6 bases each). V was cut by 5 bases and J by 9 bases, with 14 bases left in between. The CDR3 has 13 amino acids. The CDR3 DNA sequence: TGTGCCAGCAGTCCGCCGGGGGCCGTCATTCAGTACTTC. Protein sequence: CASSPPGAVIQYF.

The gene calls are TRBV24-1 and TRBJ2-7, with 8 bases that match TRBD1. V lost 3 bases, J lost 5 bases, and 8 bases stayed unmatched. CDR3 size: 15 residues. From germline, CDR1 is KGHDR and CDR2 SFDVKD. CDR3 loop: CATSDTGQGVHEQYF. CDR3 in DNA: TGTGCCACCAGTGATACCGGACAGGGTGTCCACGAGCAGTACTTC.

The rearrangement links TRBV7-9 to TRBJ1-2; D not resolved. Germline CDR1 is SEHNR and CDR2 is FQNEAQ (reference sequence). Trimming took 1 base from V and 6 from J, leaving 6 bases between them. CDR3 length equals 12 residues. CDR3 protein: CASSLDGNGYTF. The CDR3 DNA follows: TGTGCCAGCAGCTTAGATGGGAATGGCTACACCTTC.